This T cell receptor beta chain was observed in a study of T cell changes during pregnancy in multiple sclerosis. With 2 bases clipped from V and 4 bases from J, the junction kept 10 bases outside the gene matches. The CDR3 has 16 amino acids. The V gene's germline CDR1 is MNHEY and CDR2 SMNVEV (reference sequence). The method was immunoSEQ multiplex PCR; TCRdb's version includes in-frame clones alone and lacks a portion of them. The sample includes about 100,000 clones, about 94% seen only once; the top ten take about 0.9%. J is TRBJ2-7 and V is TRBV27; 8 positions match TRBD1. The material sequenced was peripheral blood, taken before pregnancy. The sequence was obtained from a female donor with multiple sclerosis, enrolled in a pregnancy study. CDR3 nucleotide sequence: TGTGCCAGCAGTTTAACCTTGGACAGGGTACCGTACGAGCAGTACTTC. Protein product: CASSLTLDRVPYEQYF.